This T cell receptor (beta chain) was observed in a study of Graves' ophthalmopathy and Graves' hyperthyroidism. General observations from the study: Blood also contained most of the expanded thyroid clonotypes above 0.001 frequency. Using a 13-signature model, the authors split ophthalmopathy from stable hyperthyroidism, with roughly 90% sensitivity and 75% to 82% specificity.

Concerning this clonotype: The target antigen is unknown.

Ages of hyperthyroidism patients ran from 18 to 65, and their diagnoses were new, under 2 months' duration. The CDR3 is made up of 15 amino acids. Germline CDR1 is LNHNV and CDR2 is YYDKDF (reference sequence). Trimming pared 3 bases from V and 2 bases from J, leaving 14 bases between. RNA transcripts yielded amplified TCR beta CDR3 regions. Second-round multiplex PCR came after first-round RT-PCR with HTBI primers. TCRdb reanalysed the multiplex PCR reads using MiXCR and keeps one entry per CDR3 protein. The sample carries about 1.1 million distinct CDR3 sequences, about 35% recorded once. The chain recombines TRBV15 with TRBJ2-7; D is possibly TRBD2 (6 bases). This TCR was sampled from an adult man with Graves' hyperthyroidism. The sample consisted of peripheral blood or thyroid tissue (not recorded which). The CDR3 protein is CATSSRYGGPYEQYF. As DNA, the CDR3 is TGTGCCACCAGCAGCCGCTACGGGGGACCCTACGAGCAGTACTTC.